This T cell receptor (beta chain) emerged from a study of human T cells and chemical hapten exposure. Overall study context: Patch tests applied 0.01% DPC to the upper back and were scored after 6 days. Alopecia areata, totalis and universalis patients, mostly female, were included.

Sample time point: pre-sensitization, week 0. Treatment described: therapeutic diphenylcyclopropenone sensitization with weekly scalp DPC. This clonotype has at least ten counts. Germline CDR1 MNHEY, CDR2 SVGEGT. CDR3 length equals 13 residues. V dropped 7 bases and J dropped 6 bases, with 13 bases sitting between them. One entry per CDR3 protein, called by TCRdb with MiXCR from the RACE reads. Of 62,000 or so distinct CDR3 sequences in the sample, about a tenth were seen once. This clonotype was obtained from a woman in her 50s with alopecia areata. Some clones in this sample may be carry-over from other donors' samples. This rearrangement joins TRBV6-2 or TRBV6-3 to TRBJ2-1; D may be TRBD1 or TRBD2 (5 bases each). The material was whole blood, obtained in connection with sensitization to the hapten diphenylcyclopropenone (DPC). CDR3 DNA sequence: TGTGCCAGCACCCTCGGGGCTCGCAATGAGCAGTTCTTC. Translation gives CASTLGARNEQFF.